The 8 T cell receptor beta chains below were found in one sample sequenced in a study of T cell clonality in common variable immunodeficiency. Generated by immunoSEQ multiplex PCR, the TCRdb table keeps only in-frame clones and is missing some. The sample yields about 47,000 clones, without any singletons. Sequencing input: peripheral blood mononuclear cells. The receptors derive from a person aged 18-70 years in good health.

This clone has at least ten counts. The read gets to within 3 residues of the CDR3 end, and the germline J gene fills in the rest. The J gene is TRBJ2-5, the V gene TRBV7-2, with TRBD2 matching 7 bases. This CDR3 comprises 15 residues. V shed 7 bases and J 1 base; nucleotides not matched to a gene: 9. CDR1 and CDR2 from the germline V gene are SGHTA and FQGNSA. Incomplete CDR3 DNA: TGTGCCAGCACCGGCGAGCGGGGAGGCCAAGAGACC. Amino acids: CASTGERGGQET. The full CDR3 sequence reads CASTGERGGQETQYF.

At least ten counts were recorded for this clone. Read sequence stops 3 residues before the CDR3 end, and the germline J gene provides the missing end. The V and J genes are TRBV19 and TRBJ2-7, with a possible D match to TRBD1 (6 bases). The germline gives CDR1 LNHDA, CDR2 SQIVND (reference sequence). The CDR3 has 14 amino acids. Trimming stripped 7 bases from V and 1 base from J, with 14 bases between. This CDR3 is CASKQGVGSYEQYF. CDR3 DNA (partial): TGTGCCAGTAAACAGGGAGTAGGGTCCTACGAG.

About this clone: The DNA ends 3 residues before the CDR3 does, and the rest of the CDR3 is filled in from the germline J gene. The V and J genes are TRBV5-1 and TRBJ2-3; perhaps TRBD1 as D (6 bases). The germline V and J ends were trimmed by 2 bases and 8 bases, with 21 bases remaining between them. In germline, CDR1 is SGHRS, CDR2 YFSETQ. This CDR3 comprises 16 residues. The CDR3 DNA, read in part, is TGCGCCAGCAGCTTCGGGACAAGGGGCGCCGGCGGTACG. Its translation: CASSFGTRGAGGT. The full CDR3 is CASSFGTRGAGGTQYF.

This clone was recorded many times. Read data end 3 residues before the CDR3 end; the end is taken from the germline J gene. Other DNA sequences of this sample code for an identical CDR3. The chain has TRBV18 and TRBJ2-5; D remains unclear. The CDR3 totals 13 residues. The germline V gene encodes CDR1 KGHSH and CDR2 LQKENI. The germline V and J ends were trimmed by 3 bases and 5 bases, with 10 bases remaining between them. CDR3 DNA, as far as it was read: TGTGCCAGCTCACCCCGTGTGAGGGAGACC. Its protein product is CASSPRVRET. The entire CDR3 sequence reads CASSPRVRETQYF.

The sample holds many counts of this clone. CDR3 sequence: CAWSATLSGNTIYF. The covered CDR3 bases are TGTGCCTGGAGTGCGACACTCTCTGGAAACACC. The V gene is TRBV30, the J gene TRBJ1-3; the D is unclear. The CDR3 end is not reached by the read, which stops 3 residues before it; the germline J gene fills it in. Looked up from germline, CDR1 is GTSNPN and CDR2 is SVGIG (reference sequence). V shed 1 base and J shed 0 bases, with 7 bases lying between them. The length of the CDR3 is 14 residues.

This clone was picked up many times. The DNA read from the CDR3 is TGTGCCAGCCGAGGACAGGTTTCTAGCACAGATACG. This gives the protein CASRGQVSSTDT. Given in full, the CDR3 is CASRGQVSSTDTQYF. The chain employs TRBV2 and TRBJ2-3; TRBD1 aligns across 7 bases. The read stops 3 residues short of the end of the CDR3; the missing end is completed from the germline J gene. V shed 8 bases and J 0 bases; nucleotides not matched to a gene: 8. This CDR3 is 15 amino acids long. Germline CDR1 SNHLY, CDR2 FYNNEI.

This clone was seen repeatedly, ten times or more. The read comes to an end 3 residues before the CDR3 does, leaving the germline J gene to fill in the end. The rearrangement uses TRBV5-4 and TRBJ1-2; D is perhaps TRBD1 (5 bases). V was trimmed by 4 bases and J by 0 bases, leaving 10 bases between them. The CDR3 is 14 amino acids. The germline CDR1 and CDR2 sequences are SGHNT and YYREEE (reference sequence). The CDR3 reads CASSAVDTNYGYTF. The part of the CDR3 DNA that was read is TGTGCCAGCAGCGCTGTGGACACTAACTATGGC.

This clone has at least ten counts. The read halts 3 residues ahead of the CDR3 end, with the missing end drawn from the germline J gene. V gene TRBV6-1 combines with J gene TRBJ1-2, with 7 bases matching TRBD1. V lost 1 base and J lost 7; bases outside the gene matches: 6. This CDR3 region has 14 residues. The germline gives CDR1 MNHNS, CDR2 SASEGT. The CDR3 spells CASSEDRGSGGYTF. Incomplete CDR3 DNA: TGTGCCAGCAGTGAAGACAGGGGATCGGGTGGC.